The clone carrying this T cell receptor (beta chain) turned up a few times. An end of the junction differs from the germline gene, which may be a read error. A second PCR, run for about 7 to 11 cycles, used a sample-barcoded 5' primer plus a J-beta primer mix. Via MiXCR, TCRdb re-called the 5' RACE reads, giving one row per CDR3 protein. The table includes around 1,000,000 distinct CDR3 sequences, approximately 25% detected once. This CDR3 has 13 amino acids. The germline CDR1 and CDR2 sequences are LGHDT and YNNKEL (reference sequence). The data originate from a study of blood T cells in healthy people across ages. The data were also submitted as part of a second study, on T cells of mothers and their children. That paper adds: Donors comprised three healthy Caucasian mothers plus their six children.

The clonotype comes from a girl aged 2-10 years in good health. Sequencing was carried out using blood. The rearrangement uses TRBV3-1 and TRBJ1-1; D is perhaps TRBD1 (6 bases). The CDR3 DNA is TGTGCCAGCGGCCAACAGGGTGTTGTTGAAGCTTTCTTT. Translation: CASGQQGVVEAFF. Filled out from reference TRBV3-1 and TRBJ1-1, the complete variable domain reads DTAVSQTPKYLVTQMGNDKSIKCEQNLGHDTMYWYKQDSKKFLKIMFSYNNKELIINETVPNRFSPKSPDKAHLNLHINSLELGDSAVYFCASGQQGVVEAFFGQGTRLTVV.